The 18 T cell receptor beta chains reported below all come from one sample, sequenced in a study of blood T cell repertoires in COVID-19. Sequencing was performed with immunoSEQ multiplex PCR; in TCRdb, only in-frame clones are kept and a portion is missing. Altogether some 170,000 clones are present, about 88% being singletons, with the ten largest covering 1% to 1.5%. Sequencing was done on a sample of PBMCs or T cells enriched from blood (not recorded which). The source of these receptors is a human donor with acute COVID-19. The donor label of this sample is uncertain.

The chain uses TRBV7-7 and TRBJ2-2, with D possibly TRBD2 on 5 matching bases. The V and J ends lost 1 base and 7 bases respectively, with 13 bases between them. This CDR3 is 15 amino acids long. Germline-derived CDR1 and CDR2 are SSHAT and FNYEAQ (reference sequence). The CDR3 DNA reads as TGTGCCAGCAGCTTAGGCGCAGCCGGGATCGGGGAGCTGTTTTTT. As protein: CASSLGAAGIGELFF.

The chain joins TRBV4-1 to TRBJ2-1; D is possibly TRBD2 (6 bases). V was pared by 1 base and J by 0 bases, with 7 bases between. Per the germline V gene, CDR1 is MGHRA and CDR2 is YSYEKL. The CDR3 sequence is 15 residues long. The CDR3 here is CASSQARDSYNEQFF. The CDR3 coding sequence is TGCGCCAGCAGCCAAGCGCGGGACTCCTACAATGAGCAGTTCTTC.

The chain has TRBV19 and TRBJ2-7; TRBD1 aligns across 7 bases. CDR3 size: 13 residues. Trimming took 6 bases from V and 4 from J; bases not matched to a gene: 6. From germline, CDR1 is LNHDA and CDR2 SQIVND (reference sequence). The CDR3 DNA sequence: TGTGCCAGTAGCAGGGCAGGGGGATACGAGCAGTACTTC. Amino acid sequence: CASSRAGGYEQYF. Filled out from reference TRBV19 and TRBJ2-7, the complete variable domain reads DGGITQSPKYLFRKEGQNVTLSCEQNLNHDAMYWYRQDPGQGLRLIYYSQIVNDFQKGDIAEGYSVSREKKESFPLTVTSAQKNPTAFYLCASSRAGGYEQYFGPGTRLTVT.

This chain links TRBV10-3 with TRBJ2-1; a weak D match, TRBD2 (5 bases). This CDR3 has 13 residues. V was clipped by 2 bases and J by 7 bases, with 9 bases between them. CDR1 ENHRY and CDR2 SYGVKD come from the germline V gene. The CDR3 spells CAISELATNEQFF. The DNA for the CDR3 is TGTGCCATCAGTGAGCTAGCCACTAATGAGCAGTTCTTC.

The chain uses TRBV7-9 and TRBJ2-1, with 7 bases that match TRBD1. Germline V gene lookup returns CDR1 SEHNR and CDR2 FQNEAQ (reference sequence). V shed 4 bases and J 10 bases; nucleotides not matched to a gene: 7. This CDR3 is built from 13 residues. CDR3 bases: TGTGCCAGCAGCTCAACAGGGGATAGCGAGCAGTTCTTC. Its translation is CASSSTGDSEQFF.

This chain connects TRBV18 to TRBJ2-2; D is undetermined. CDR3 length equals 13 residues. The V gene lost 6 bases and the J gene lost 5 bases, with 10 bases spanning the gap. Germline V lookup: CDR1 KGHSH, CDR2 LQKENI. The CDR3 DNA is TGTGCCAGCTCGATTAGTTGGACCGGGGAGCTGTTTTTT. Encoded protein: CASSISWTGELFF.

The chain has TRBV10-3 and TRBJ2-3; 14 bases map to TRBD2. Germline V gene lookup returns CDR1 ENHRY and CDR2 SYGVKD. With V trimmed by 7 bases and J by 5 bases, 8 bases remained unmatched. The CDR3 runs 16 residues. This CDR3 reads CAITTGTSGGRDTQYF. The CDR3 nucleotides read TGTGCCATCACCACTGGGACTAGCGGGGGACGAGATACGCAGTATTTT.

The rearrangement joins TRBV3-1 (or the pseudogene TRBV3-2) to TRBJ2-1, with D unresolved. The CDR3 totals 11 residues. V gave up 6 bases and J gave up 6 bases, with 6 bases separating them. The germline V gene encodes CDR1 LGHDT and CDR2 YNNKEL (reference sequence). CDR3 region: CASSSSNEQFF. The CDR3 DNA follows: TGTGCCAGCAGTTCTTCCAATGAGCAGTTCTTC.

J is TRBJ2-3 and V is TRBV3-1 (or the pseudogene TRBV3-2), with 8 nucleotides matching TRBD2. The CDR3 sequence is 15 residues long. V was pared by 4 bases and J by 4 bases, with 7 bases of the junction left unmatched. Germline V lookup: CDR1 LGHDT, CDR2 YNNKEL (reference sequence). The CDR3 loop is CASSLGLAGPDTQYF. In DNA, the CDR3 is TGTGCCAGCAGCCTTGGACTAGCCGGCCCAGATACGCAGTATTTT.

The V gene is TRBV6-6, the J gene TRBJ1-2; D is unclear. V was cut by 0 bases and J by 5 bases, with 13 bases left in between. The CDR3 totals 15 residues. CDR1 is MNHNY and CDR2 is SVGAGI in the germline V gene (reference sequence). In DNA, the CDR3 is TGTGCCAGCAGTTACTCGAGCGCCACGGCGTATGGCTACACCTTC. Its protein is CASSYSSATAYGYTF.

DNA of the CDR3: TGTGCCAGCAGCTTAGCAGGGAGTTATGGCTACACCTTC. Translated, it gives CASSLAGSYGYTF. This chain uses TRBV7-9 with TRBJ1-2; D is unclear. Germline CDR1 is SEHNR and CDR2 is FQNEAQ (reference sequence). This CDR3 is built from 13 residues. Trimming pared 0 bases from V and 5 bases from J, leaving 7 bases between.

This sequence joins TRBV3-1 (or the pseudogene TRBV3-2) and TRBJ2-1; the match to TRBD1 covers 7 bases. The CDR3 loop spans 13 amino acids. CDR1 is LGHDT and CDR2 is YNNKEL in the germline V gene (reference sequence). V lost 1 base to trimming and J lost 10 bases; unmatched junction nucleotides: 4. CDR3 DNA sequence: TGTGCCAGCAGCCAAGTGGTACAGGGGGAGCAGTTCTTC. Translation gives CASSQVVQGEQFF.

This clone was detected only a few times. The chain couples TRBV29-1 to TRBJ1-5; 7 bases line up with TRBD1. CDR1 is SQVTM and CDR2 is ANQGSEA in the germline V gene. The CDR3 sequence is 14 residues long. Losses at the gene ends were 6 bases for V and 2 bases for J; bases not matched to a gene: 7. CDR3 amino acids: CSVGDSWGNQPQHF. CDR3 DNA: TGCAGCGTGGGGGACAGTTGGGGCAATCAGCCCCAGCATTTT.

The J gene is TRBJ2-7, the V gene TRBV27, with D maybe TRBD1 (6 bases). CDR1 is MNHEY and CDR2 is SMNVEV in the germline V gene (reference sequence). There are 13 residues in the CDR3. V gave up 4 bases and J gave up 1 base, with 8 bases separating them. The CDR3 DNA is TGTGCCAGCAGTTACAGGGTTTCCTACGAGCAGTACTTC. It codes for CASSYRVSYEQYF.

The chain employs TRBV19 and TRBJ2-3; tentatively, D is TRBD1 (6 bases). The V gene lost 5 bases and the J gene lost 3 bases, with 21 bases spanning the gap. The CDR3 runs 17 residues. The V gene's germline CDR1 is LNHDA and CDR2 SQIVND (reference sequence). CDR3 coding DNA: TGTGCCAGTAGTGGAAACGACAGGAGGTCCGAAACAGATACGCAGTATTTT. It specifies CASSGNDRRSETDTQYF.

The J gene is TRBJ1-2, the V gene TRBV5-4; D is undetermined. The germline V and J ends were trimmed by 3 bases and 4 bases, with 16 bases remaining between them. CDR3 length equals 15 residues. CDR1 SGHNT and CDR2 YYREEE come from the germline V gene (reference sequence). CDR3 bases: TGTGCCAGCAGCTCTGCTCGAATCGCGGGCTATGGCTACACCTTC. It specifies CASSSARIAGYGYTF. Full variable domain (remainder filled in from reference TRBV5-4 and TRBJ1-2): ETGVTQSPTHLIKTRGQQVTLRCSSQSGHNTVSWYQQALGQGPQFIFQYYREEENGRGNFPPRFSGLQFPNYSSELNVNALELDDSALYLCASSSARIAGYGYTFGSGTRLTVV.

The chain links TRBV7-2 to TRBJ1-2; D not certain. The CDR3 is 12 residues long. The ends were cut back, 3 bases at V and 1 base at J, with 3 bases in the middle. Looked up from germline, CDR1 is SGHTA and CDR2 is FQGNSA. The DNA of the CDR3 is TGTGCCAGCAGCTTTTATAACTATGGCTACACCTTC. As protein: CASSFYNYGYTF.

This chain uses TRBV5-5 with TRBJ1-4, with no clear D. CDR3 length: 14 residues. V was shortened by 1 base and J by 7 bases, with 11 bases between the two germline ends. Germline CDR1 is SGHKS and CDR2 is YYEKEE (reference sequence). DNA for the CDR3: TGTGCCAGCAGCTTGATGGGCAAAACTGAAAAACTGTTTTTT. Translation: CASSLMGKTEKLFF.